This T cell receptor (beta chain) stems from a study of T-cell memory formation after mild COVID-19 (dated by TCRdb to 2020 to 2023). Looking at the study overall: Most TCR sequence clusters were specific to one of the two donors. In a couple of donors, T-cell clones that expanded and contracted after mild COVID-19 were followed by sequencing TCRalpha and TCRbeta repertoires longitudinally. Two young, previously healthy adult volunteers, one female and one male, were included in the cohort. What the study reported, not specific to this receptor: The second-wave clones that peaked on day 37 were not confirmed to be SARS-CoV-2 specific. The study covered only a couple of mild cases, and larger cohorts including severe cases with pre-infection samples were considered necessary. Contracting CD4+ clones turned up mainly in the CM and EM memory subsets, whereas EMRA was where CD8+ clones were enriched. Balanced CD4/CD8 phenotypes were observed for clones contracting from day 15 to 85, whereas a bias towards CD4+ was observed for a second wave of clones expanding from day 15 to 37. Some responding clones were detected in pre-infection memory, which suggested that pre-existing cross-reactive memory T cells had joined the SARS-CoV-2 response.

The run used an Illumina NovaSeq 6000. Using 5'RACE with constant-segment primers, TCRalpha and TCRbeta cDNA libraries were constructed, with sample barcodes and unique molecular identifiers added in the process. RNA was extracted from every sample with Trizol reagent. The libraries were amplified in two PCR steps, and the second step added a second sample barcode and Illumina TruSeq adapters. Sequencing of libraries was performed on an Illumina NovaSeq with 2 x 150 bp paired-end reads. The original pipeline was this. Demultiplexing of reads and collapsing into UMI-guided consensus sequences were performed with migec v1.2.7. Using mixcr v2.1.11, UMI consensuses were aligned to TRA and TRB V and J templates and then assembled into clonotypes. Expanded or contracted clonotypes were those called significant by both edgeR and NoisET, with noise models trained on biological replicates. edgeR calls used a false discovery rate-adjusted p below 0.01 and a log2 fold-change threshold of 1. As an exploratory analysis of dynamics, max-normalized trajectories of the 1000 most abundant clonotypes were examined by PCA with hierarchical clustering. The CD4 or CD8 phenotype of responding clones was assigned using the separately sequenced CD4+ and CD8+ repertoires. Clones were called with MiXCR by TCRdb after fastp trimmed the public reads at Q25, and only in-frame beta chains were retained. For every CDR3 protein sequence, its rows merge into one entry that carries the most common genes and DNA. The V and J calls were determined by TCRdb, not by the authors. This sample holds roughly 560,000 distinct CDR3 sequences; just over 20% were observed only once. Approximately 12% of the sample goes to the ten largest clones.

Points on this clonotype: Its specific antigen is unknown. Within one base of it there is no much larger clone, and no base qualities were kept.

The germline V end is reduced by 4 bases and the J end by 6 bases; junction bases left unmatched: 8. As encoded in the germline V gene, CDR1 is SGHRS while CDR2 is YFSETQ. The CDR3 covers 14 residues, taking in both the cysteine and the phenylalanine. The retained sequence is limited to the CDR3, 42 bases, with the frame set at the first base. Ficoll-Paque density gradient centrifugation was used to isolate PBMCs. The rearrangement combines TRBV5-1 with TRBJ2-3; the central 7 bases match TRBD1. Sequencing was done on a sample of PBMCs or a T cell subset sorted from them (not recorded which). The origin of this receptor is an adult woman who had mild COVID-19 (a few samples of this study predate the infection). The sample titles of this study are shuffled in the database, so cell type and time point are left out; the donor was told from shared clones. The bases are TGCGCCAGCAGCATGGGGACAGCTAGTGATACGCAGTATTTT. This codes for CASSMGTASDTQYF.